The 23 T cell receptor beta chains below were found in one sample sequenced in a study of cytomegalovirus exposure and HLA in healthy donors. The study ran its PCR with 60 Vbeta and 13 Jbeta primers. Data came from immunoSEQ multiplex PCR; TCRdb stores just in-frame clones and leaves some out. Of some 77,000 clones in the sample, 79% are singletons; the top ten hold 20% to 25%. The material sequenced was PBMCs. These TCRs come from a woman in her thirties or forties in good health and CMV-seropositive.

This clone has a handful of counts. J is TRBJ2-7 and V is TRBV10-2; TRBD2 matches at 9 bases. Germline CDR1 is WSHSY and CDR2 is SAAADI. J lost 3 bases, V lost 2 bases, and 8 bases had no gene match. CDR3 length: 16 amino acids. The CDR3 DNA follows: TGCGCCAGCAGTGAGCACGTAGCGGGAGAGAGCTACGAGCAGTACTTC. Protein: CASSEHVAGESYEQYF.

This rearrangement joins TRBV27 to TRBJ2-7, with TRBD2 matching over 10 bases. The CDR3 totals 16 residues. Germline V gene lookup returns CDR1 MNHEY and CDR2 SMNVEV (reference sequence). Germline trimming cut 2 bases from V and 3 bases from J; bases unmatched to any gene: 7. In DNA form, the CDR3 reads TGTGCCAGCAGTTTAAGTCTAGCGGGGGCCTTCTACGAGCAGTACTTC. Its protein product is CASSLSLAGAFYEQYF.

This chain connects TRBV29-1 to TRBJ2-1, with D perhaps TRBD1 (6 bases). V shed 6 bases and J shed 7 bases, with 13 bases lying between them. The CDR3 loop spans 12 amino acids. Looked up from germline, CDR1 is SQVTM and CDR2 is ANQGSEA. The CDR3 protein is CSVRPQGNEQFF. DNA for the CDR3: TGCAGCGTCCGCCCACAGGGTAATGAGCAGTTCTTC.

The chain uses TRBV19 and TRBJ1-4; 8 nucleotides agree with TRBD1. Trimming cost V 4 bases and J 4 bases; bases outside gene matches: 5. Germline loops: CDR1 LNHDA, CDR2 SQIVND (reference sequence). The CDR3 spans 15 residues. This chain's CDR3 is CASSTGQGNNEKLFF. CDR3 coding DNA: TGTGCCAGTAGTACCGGACAGGGTAATAATGAAAAACTGTTTTTT. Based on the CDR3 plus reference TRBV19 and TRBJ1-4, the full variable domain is DGGITQSPKYLFRKEGQNVTLSCEQNLNHDAMYWYRQDPGQGLRLIYYSQIVNDFQKGDIAEGYSVSREKKESFPLTVTSAQKNPTAFYLCASSTGQGNNEKLFFGSGTQLSVL.

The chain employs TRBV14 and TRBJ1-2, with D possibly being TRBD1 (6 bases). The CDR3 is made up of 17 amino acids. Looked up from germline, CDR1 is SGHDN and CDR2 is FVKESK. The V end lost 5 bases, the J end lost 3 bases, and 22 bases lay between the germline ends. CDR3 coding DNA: TGTGCCAGCAGCTTTCGACAGGTGGTGGTTAATTACTATGGCTACACCTTC. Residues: CASSFRQVVVNYYGYTF.

CDR3 residues: CASTIGRGQNYGYTF. In DNA, the CDR3 is TGTGCCAGCACCATTGGGAGAGGGCAGAACTATGGCTACACCTTC. The chain couples TRBV5-4 to TRBJ1-2; D unclear. Trimming stripped 6 bases from V and 2 bases from J, with 17 bases between. Germline V CDR1 and CDR2: SGHNT, YYREEE (reference sequence). There are 15 residues in the CDR3.

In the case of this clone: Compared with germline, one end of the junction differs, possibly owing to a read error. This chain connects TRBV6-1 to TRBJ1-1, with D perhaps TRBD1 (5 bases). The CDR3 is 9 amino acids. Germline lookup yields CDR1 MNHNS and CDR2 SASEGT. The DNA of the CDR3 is TGTGCCAGCAGCGCAGGGAAGCACTTT. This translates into CASSAGKHF.

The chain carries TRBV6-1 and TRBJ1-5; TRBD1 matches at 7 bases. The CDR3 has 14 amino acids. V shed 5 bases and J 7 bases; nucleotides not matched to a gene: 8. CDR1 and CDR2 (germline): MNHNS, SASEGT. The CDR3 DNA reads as TGTGCCAGCAGTTTCCAGGGGGTTTTGCAGCCCCAGCATTTT. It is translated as CASSFQGVLQPQHF.

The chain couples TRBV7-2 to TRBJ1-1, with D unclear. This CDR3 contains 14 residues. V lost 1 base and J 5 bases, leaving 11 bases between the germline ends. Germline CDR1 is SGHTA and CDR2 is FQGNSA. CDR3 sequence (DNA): TGTGCCAGCAGCTTAGTGTTGTGGCCGACTGAAGCTTTCTTT. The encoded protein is CASSLVLWPTEAFF.

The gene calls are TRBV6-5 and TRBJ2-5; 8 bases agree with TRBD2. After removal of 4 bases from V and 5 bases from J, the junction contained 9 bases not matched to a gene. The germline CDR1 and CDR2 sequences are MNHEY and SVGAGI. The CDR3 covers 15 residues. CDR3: CASSSPGLVGETQYF. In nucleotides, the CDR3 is TGTGCCAGCAGTTCACCGGGACTAGTAGGCGAGACCCAGTACTTC.

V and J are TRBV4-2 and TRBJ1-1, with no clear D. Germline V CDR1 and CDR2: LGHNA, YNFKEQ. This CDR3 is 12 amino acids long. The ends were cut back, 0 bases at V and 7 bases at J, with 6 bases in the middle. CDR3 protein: CASSQDMYEAFF. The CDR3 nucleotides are TGTGCCAGCAGCCAAGATATGTATGAAGCTTTCTTT.

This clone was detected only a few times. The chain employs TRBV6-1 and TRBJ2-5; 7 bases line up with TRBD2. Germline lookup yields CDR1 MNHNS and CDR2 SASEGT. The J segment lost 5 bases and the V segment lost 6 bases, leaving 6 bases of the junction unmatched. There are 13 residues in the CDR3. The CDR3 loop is CASRPLAAETQYF. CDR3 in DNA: TGTGCCAGCAGGCCCCTAGCGGCGGAGACCCAGTACTTC.

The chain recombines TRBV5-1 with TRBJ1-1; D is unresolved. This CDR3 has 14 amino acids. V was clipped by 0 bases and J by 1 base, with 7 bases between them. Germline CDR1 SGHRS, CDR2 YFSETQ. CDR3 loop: CASSLAQKNTEAFF. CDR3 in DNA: TGCGCCAGCAGCTTGGCACAGAAGAACACTGAAGCTTTCTTT.

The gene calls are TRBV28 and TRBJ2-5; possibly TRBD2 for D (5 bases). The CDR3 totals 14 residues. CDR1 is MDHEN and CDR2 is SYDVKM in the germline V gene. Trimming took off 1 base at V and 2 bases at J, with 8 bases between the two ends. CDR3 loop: CASSLSAVQETQYF. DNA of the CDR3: TGTGCCAGCAGTTTATCAGCGGTTCAAGAGACCCAGTACTTC.

CDR3 nucleotides: TGTGCCAGCAGTTTTCGGACAGACAGTACTGGTTCTGGGGCCAACGTCCTGACTTTC. This codes for CASSFRTDSTGSGANVLTF. The chain links TRBV28 to TRBJ2-6; D might be TRBD1 (6 bases). This CDR3 comprises 19 residues. V was cut by 3 bases and J by 1 base, with 19 bases left in between. CDR1 and CDR2 (germline): MDHEN, SYDVKM.

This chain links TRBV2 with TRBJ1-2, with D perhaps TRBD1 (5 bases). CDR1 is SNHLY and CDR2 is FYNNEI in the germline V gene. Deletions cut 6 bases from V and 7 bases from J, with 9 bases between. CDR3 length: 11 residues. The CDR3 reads CASSSGLGYTF. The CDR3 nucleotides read TGTGCCAGCAGCTCAGGGCTTGGCTACACCTTC.

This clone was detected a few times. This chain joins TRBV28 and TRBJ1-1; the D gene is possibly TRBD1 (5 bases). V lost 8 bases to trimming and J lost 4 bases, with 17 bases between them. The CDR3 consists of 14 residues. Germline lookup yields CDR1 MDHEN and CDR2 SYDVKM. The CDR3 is CASLTRPGGTEAFF. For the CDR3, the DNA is TGTGCCAGCCTGACTAGACCGGGGGGCACTGAAGCTTTCTTT.

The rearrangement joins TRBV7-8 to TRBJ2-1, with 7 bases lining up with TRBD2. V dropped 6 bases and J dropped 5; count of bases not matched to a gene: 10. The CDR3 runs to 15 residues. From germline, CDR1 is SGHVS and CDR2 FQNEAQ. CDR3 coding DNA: TGTGCCAGCAGTCCCGCTAGCGGAAGCAACAATGAGCAGTTCTTC. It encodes CASSPASGSNNEQFF.

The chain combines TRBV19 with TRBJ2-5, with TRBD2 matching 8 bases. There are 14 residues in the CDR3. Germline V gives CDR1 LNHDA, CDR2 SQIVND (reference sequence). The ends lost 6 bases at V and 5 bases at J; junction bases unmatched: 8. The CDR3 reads CASRPSGSGETQYF. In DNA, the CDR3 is TGTGCCAGTAGGCCCAGCGGGAGTGGGGAGACCCAGTACTTC. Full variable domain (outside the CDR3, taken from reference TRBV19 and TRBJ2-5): DGGITQSPKYLFRKEGQNVTLSCEQNLNHDAMYWYRQDPGQGLRLIYYSQIVNDFQKGDIAEGYSVSREKKESFPLTVTSAQKNPTAFYLCASRPSGSGETQYFGPGTRLLVL.

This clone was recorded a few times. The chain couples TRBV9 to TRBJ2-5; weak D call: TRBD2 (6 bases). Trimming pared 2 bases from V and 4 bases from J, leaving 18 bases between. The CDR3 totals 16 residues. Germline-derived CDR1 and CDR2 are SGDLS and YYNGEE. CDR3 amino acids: CASSVTATSSGETQYF. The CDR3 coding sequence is TGTGCCAGCAGCGTGACCGCCACTAGCTCCGGAGAGACCCAGTACTTC.

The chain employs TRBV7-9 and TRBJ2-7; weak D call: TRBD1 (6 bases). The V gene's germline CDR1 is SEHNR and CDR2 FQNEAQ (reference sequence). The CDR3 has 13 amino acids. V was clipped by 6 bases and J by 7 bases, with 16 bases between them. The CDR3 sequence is CASSSTGIGEQYF. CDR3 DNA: TGTGCCAGCAGTAGCACAGGGATAGGGGAGCAGTACTTC.

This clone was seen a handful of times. The CDR3 region is CASSVAGMNTEAFF. The CDR3 DNA reads as TGTGCCAGCAGCGTCGCGGGCATGAACACTGAAGCTTTCTTT. V gene TRBV9 combines with J gene TRBJ1-1, with D hard to call. Between the trimmed V and J ends, which lost 2 bases and 0 bases, there was a span of 8 bases. The CDR3 sequence is 14 residues long. Germline V gene lookup returns CDR1 SGDLS and CDR2 YYNGEE.

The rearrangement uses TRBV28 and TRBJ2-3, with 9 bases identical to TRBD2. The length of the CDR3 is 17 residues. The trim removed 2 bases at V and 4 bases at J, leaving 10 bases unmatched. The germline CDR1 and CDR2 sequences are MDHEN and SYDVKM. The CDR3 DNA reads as TGTGCCAGCAGTTTAGACAGTCTAGCGGGACGGGCAGATACGCAGTATTTT. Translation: CASSLDSLAGRADTQYF.